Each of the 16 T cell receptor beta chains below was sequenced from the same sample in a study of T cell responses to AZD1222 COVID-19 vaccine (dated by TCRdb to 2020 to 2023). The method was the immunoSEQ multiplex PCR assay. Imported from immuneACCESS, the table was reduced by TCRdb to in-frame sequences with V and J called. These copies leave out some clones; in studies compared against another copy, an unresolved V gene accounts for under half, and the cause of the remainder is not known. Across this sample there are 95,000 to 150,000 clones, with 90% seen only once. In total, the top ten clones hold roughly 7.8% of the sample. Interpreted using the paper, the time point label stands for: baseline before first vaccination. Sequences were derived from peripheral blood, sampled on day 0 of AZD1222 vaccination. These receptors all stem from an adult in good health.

The CDR3 DNA reads TGTGCCAGCAGCCCCTCGGCTAGCGAGAGATATCACGAGCAGTACTTC. Translating it yields CASSPSASERYHEQYF. V and J are TRBV11-2 and TRBJ2-7; TRBD2 is a possible D gene (6 bases). In germline, CDR1 is SGHAT, CDR2 FQNNGV. The CDR3 is 16 amino acids. V was shortened by 5 bases and J by 5 bases, with 22 bases between the two germline ends.

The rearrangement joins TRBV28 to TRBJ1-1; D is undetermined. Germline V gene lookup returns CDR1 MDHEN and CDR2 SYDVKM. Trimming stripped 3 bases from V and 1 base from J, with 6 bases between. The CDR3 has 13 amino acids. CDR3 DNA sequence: TGTGCCAGCAGTTTGAATGCGAACACTGAAGCTTTCTTT. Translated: CASSLNANTEAFF.

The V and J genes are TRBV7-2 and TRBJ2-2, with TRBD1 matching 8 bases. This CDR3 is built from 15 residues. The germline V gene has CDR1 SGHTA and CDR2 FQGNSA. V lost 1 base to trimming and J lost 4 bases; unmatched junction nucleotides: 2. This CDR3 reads CASSLGQGLTGELFF. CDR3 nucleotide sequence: TGTGCCAGCAGCTTAGGACAGGGGCTCACCGGGGAGCTGTTTTTT.

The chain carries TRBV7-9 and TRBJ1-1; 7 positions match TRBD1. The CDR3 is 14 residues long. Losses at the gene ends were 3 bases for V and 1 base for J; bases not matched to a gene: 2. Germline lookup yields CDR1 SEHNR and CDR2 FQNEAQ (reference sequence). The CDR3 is CASSLDRWNTEAFF. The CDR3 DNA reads TGTGCCAGCAGCTTGGACAGGTGGAACACTGAAGCTTTCTTT.

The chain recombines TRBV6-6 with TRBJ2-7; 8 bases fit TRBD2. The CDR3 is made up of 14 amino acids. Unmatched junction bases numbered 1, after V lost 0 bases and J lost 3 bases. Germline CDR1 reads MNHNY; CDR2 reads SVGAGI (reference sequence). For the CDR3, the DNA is TGTGCCAGCAGTTACTCGACTAGCGACTACGAGCAGTACTTC. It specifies CASSYSTSDYEQYF.

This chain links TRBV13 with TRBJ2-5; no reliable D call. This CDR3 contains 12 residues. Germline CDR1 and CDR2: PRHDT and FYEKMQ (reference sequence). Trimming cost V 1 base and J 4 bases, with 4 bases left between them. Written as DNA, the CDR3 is TGTGCCAGCAGCTTAGAGATAGAGACCCAGTACTTC. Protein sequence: CASSLEIETQYF.

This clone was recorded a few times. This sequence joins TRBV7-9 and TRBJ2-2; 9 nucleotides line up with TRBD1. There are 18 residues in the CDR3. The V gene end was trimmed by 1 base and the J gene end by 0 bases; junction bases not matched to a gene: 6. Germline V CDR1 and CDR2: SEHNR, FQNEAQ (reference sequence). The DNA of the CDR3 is TGTGCCAGCAGCTTAGGGACAGGGGCCACCGCGAACACCGGGGAGCTGTTTTTT. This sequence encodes CASSLGTGATANTGELFF. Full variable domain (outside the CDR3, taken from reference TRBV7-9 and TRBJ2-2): DTGVSQNPRHKITKRGQNVTFRCDPISEHNRLYWYRQTLGQGPEFLTYFQNEAQLEKSRLLSDRFSAERPKGSFSTLEIQRTEQGDSAMYLCASSLGTGATANTGELFFGEGSRLTVL.

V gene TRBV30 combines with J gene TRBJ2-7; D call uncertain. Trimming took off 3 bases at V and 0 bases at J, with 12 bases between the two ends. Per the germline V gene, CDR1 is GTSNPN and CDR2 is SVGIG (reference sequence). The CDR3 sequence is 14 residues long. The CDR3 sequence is CAWRRSANSYEQYF. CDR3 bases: TGTGCCTGGAGGCGCAGCGCGAACTCCTACGAGCAGTACTTC.

CDR3 bases: TGCGCCAGCAACCAGGGGGCGTCTGGGGCCAACGTCCTGACTTTC. Translating gives CASNQGASGANVLTF. The chain combines TRBV5-1 with TRBJ2-6, with TRBD1 matching over 8 bases. J was trimmed by 1 base and V by 6 bases; bases with no gene match: 3. CDR1 and CDR2 from the germline V gene are SGHRS and YFSETQ. This CDR3 spans 15 amino acids.

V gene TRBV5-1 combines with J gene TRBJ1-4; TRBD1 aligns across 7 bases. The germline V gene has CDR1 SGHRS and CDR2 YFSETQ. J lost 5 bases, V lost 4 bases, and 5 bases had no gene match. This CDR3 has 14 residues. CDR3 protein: CASSLGQENEKLFF. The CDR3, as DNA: TGCGCCAGCAGCCTCGGACAGGAAAATGAAAAACTGTTTTTT.

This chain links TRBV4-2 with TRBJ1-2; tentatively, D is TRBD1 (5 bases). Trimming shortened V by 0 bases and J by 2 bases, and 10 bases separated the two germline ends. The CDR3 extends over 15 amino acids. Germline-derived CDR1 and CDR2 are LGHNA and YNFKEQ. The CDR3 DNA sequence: TGTGCCAGCAGCCAAGATACAGGAGCCAACTATGGCTACACCTTC. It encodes CASSQDTGANYGYTF.

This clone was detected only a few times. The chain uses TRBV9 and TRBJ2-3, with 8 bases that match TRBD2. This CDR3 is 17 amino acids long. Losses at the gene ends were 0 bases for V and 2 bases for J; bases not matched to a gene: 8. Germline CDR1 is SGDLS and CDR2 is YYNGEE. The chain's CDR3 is CASSVEARLAHTDTQYF. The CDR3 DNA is TGTGCCAGCAGCGTAGAGGCCCGACTAGCGCACACAGATACGCAGTATTTT.

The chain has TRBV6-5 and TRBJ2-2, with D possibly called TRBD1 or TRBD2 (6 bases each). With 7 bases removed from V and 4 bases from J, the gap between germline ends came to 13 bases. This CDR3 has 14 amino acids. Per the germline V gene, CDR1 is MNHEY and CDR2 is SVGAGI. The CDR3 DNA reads TGTGCCAGCACCCTGGGGGGCTCCACCGGGGAGCTGTTTTTT. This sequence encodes CASTLGGSTGELFF.

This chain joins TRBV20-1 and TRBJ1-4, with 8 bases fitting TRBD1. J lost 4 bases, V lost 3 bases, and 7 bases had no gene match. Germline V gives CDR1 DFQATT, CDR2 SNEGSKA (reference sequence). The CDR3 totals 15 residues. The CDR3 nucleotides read TGCAGTGCTAGTTCCCCGGGACAGGATAATGAAAAACTGTTTTTT. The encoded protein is CSASSPGQDNEKLFF.

CDR3 residues: CATSRSLENNYGYTF. In DNA form, the CDR3 reads TGTGCCACCAGCCGCTCGCTGGAGAATAACTATGGCTACACCTTC. This sequence joins TRBV15 and TRBJ1-2; D unclear. Germline V lookup: CDR1 LNHNV, CDR2 YYDKDF (reference sequence). The V end was cut by 5 bases, the J end by 1 base, with 14 bases between. This CDR3 is built from 15 residues.

CDR3 protein: CASSLTGADNQPQHF. DNA for the CDR3: TGTGCCAGCAGCCTAACAGGCGCAGACAATCAGCCCCAGCATTTT. This sequence joins TRBV6-5 and TRBJ1-5; maybe TRBD1 (5 bases). This CDR3 contains 15 residues. Germline CDR1 and CDR2: MNHEY and SVGAGI. Trimming took off 6 bases at V and 3 bases at J, with 15 bases between the two ends.